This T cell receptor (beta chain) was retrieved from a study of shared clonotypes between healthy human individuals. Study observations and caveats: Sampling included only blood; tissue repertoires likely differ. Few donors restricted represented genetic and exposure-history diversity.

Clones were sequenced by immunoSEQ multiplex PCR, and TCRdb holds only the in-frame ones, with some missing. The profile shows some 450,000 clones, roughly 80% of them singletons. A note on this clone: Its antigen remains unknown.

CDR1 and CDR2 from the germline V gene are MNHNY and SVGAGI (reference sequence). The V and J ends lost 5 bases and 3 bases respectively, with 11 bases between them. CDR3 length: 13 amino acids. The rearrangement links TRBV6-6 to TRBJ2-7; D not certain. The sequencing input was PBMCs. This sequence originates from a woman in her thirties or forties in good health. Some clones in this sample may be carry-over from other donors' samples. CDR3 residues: CASSLGQNYEQYF. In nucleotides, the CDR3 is TGTGCCAGCAGTCTAGGCCAAAACTACGAGCAGTACTTC.